This T cell receptor (beta chain) was profiled in a study of metastatic and nonmetastatic thyroid tumors. Background on the study: Peripheral blood and tumor or nodule samples from malignant and benign thyroid patients were compared. General study findings and limits: In blood and tumor, TCR beta diversity was reportedly significantly higher in malignant thyroid tumors than in benign nodules.

Each patient went into thyroid surgery without having received any treatment. This CDR3 comprises 16 residues. Germline V gives CDR1 SGHRS, CDR2 YFSETQ. V shed 0 bases and J 7 bases; nucleotides not matched to a gene: 9. As regards this clone: What it binds is not known.

Per the original methods: Across clinicopathological groups, CDR3 differences served as the basis for building a distant-metastasis classifier for papillary thyroid cancer. TCRdb redid the clone calls on the PCR reads using MiXCR. TCRdb, rather than the study authors, made the V and J calls. Of tens of thousands of clones listed, around 33% are singletons. The sequencing input was tumor tissue. The sequence was collected from a female donor with papillary thyroid cancer or a benign thyroid nodule (not recorded which). Some clones in this sample may be carry-over from other donors' samples. The gene calls are TRBV5-1 and TRBJ2-1, with TRBD2 identical over 8 bases. The CDR3: CASSLGAGGERNEQFF. The CDR3, as DNA: TGCGCCAGCAGCTTGGGGGCGGGAGGTGAGAGGAATGAGCAGTTCTTC.